This T cell receptor (beta chain) was captured in a study of CD8+ T cells in alopecia areata. Points from the study as a whole: With just one nonresponder, it is still uncertain whether baseline CD8+ expansion relates to response. Significant decreases in scalp clonality and expanded CD8+ clones followed tofacitinib treatment. Affected lesional scalp, above all in alopecia totalis/universalis, was more clonal than normal scalp.

V was trimmed by 4 bases and J by 6 bases, leaving 10 bases between them. Looked up from germline, CDR1 is SGHRS and CDR2 is YFSETQ. The CDR3 runs 12 residues. Treatment of the sample: oral pan-JAK inhibitor, 5-10 mg twice daily. Note on this clone: Antigen: not known.

Extracted from the samples, RNA was reverse transcribed into cDNA to serve as the sequencing template. Using immunoSEQ multiplex PCR, the repertoire was profiled, and TCRdb retains in-frame clones only, with some absent. The sample lists about 200,000 clones, 58% occurring once. This sequence was found in a human donor with alopecia areata. The source was CD4+ T cells sorted from blood, collected at week 24, from a patient treated with tofacitinib. The V and J genes are TRBV5-1 and TRBJ1-2; D call uncertain. The CDR3 protein is CASSHTVDGYTF. CDR3 nucleotides: TGCGCCAGCAGCCATACAGTCGATGGCTACACCTTC.